Below, one T cell receptor beta chain is given with its context. Its antigen is not identified. Assay used: immunoSEQ multiplex PCR; TCRdb lists only in-frame clones, some missing. The sample includes over 65,000 clones, approximately 87% of them seen just once. This sample was included in a study of T cell responses to AZD1222 COVID-19 vaccine. Study-wide results and limits: At baseline, seropositivity was found in only 5 to 7 AZD1222 recipients. Clonal diversity may have been underestimated, and the donors were mostly white British, with more females than males. A rise in Spike-specific TCR breadth and depth followed two AZD1222 doses.

The V and J ends lost 2 bases and 1 base respectively, with 11 bases between them. The CDR3 has 15 amino acids. Germline V gene data show CDR1 as SGHAT and CDR2 as FQNNGV. Source: peripheral blood, taken on day 0 of AZD1222 vaccination. This clonotype was sampled from an adult in good health. The chain has TRBV11-2 and TRBJ1-2; the D is unclear. CDR3 region: CASSLSQASNYGYTF. CDR3 nucleotide sequence: TGTGCCAGCAGCTTAAGTCAGGCCAGTAACTATGGCTACACCTTC. Looking up the rest from reference TRBV11-2 and TRBJ1-2 gives the full variable domain: EAGVAQSPRYKIIEKRQSVAFWCNPISGHATLYWYQQILGQGPKLLIQFQNNGVVDDSQLPKDRFSAERLKGVDSTLKIQPAKLEDSAVYLCASSLSQASNYGYTFGSGTRLTVV.